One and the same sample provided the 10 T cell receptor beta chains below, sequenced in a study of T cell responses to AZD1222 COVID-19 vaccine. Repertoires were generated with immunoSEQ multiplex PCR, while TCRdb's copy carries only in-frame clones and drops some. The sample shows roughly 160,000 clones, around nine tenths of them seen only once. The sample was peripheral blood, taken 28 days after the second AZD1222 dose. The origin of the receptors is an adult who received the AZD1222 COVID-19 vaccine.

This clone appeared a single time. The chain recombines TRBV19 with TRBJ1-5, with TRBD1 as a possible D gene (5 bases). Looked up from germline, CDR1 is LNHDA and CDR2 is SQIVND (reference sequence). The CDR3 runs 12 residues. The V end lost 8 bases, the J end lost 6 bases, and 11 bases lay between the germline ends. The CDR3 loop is CASVNGGQPQHF. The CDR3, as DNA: TGTGCCAGTGTGAACGGGGGTCAGCCCCAGCATTTT.

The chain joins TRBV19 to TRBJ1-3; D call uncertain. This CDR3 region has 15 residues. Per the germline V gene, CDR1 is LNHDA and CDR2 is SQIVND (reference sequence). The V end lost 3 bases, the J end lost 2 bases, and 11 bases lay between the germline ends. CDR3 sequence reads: CASSIQESTGNTIYF. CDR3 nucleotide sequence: TGTGCCAGTAGTATCCAGGAAAGTACTGGAAACACCATATATTTT.

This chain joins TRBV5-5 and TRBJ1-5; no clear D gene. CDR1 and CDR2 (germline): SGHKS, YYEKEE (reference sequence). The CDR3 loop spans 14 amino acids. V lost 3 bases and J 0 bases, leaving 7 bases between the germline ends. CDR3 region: CASSWVYSNQPQHF. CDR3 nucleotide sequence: TGTGCCAGCAGCTGGGTTTATAGCAATCAGCCCCAGCATTTT. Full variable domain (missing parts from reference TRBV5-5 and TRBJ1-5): DAGVTQSPTHLIKTRGQQVTLRCSPISGHKSVSWYQQVLGQGPQFIFQYYEKEERGRGNFPDRFSARQFPNYSSELNVNALLLGDSALYLCASSWVYSNQPQHFGDGTRLSIL.

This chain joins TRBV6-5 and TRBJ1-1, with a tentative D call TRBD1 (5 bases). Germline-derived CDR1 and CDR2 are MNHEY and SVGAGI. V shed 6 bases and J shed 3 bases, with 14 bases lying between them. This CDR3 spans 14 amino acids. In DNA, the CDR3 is TGTGCCAGCAGCACCCTGGGGGGGGACACTGAAGCTTTCTTT. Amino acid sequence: CASSTLGGDTEAFF.

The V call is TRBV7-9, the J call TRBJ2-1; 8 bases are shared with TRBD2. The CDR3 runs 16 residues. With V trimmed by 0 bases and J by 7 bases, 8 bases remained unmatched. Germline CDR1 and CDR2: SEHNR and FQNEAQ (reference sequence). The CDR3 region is CASSLAGTGGANEQFF. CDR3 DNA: TGTGCCAGCAGCTTAGCCGGGACCGGGGGGGCTAATGAGCAGTTCTTC. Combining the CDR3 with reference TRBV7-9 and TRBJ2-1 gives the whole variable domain DTGVSQNPRHKITKRGQNVTFRCDPISEHNRLYWYRQTLGQGPEFLTYFQNEAQLEKSRLLSDRFSAERPKGSFSTLEIQRTEQGDSAMYLCASSLAGTGGANEQFFGPGTRLTVL.

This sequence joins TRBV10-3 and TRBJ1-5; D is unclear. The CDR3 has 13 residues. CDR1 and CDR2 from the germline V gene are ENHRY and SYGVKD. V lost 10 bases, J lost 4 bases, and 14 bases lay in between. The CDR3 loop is CANTDGLNQPQHF. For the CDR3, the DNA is TGTGCCAACACGGACGGATTAAATCAGCCCCAGCATTTT.

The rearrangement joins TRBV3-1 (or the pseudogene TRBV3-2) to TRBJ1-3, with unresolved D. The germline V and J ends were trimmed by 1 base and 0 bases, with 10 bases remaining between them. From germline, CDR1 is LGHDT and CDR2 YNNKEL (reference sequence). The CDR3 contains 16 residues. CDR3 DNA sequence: TGTGCCAGCAGCCAAGCCCTACCGGACTCTGGAAACACCATATATTTT. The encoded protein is CASSQALPDSGNTIYF.

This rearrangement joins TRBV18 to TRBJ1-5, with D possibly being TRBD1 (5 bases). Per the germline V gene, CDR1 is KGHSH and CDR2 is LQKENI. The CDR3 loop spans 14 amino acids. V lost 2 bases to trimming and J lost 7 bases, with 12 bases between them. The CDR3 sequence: CASSPSAGKQPQHF. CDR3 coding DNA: TGTGCCAGCTCACCAAGCGCAGGGAAGCAGCCCCAGCATTTT.

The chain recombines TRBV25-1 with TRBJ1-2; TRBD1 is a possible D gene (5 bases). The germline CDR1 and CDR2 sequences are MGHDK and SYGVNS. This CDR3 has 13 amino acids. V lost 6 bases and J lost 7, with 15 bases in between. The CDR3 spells CASSWGSVGGYTF. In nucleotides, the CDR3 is TGTGCCAGCAGCTGGGGCAGCGTGGGTGGCTACACCTTC.

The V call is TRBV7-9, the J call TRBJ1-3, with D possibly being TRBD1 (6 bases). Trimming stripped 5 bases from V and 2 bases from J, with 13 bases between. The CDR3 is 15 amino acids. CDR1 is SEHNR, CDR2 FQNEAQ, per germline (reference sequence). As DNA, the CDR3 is TGTGCCAGCAGCCTCAGGGGAAATACTGGAAACACCATATATTTT. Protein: CASSLRGNTGNTIYF.